The sequence of this TCR beta chain was determined in a study of blood T cell repertoires in COVID-19. In the study overall: T cells, B-cell-depleted T cells, or PBMCs provided the cDNA or gDNA that served as material.

The V end lost 3 bases, the J end lost 8 bases, and 11 bases lay between the germline ends. The CDR3 runs 13 residues. Here immunoSEQ multiplex PCR was the method, and the copy in TCRdb shows in-frame clones only, minus some. The sample lists some 130,000 clones; approximately 90% were seen once. Seattle-derived patients entered the study during active infection and were followed longitudinally. This clonotype was sampled from a man aged 55 to 70 with COVID-19, enrolled during active disease. The genes are TRBV12-3 or TRBV12-4 and TRBJ2-1, with D tentatively TRBD1 (6 bases). The specimen sequenced was peripheral blood. The CDR3 nucleotides read TGTGCCAGCAGTTTTGGACAGAGGGATGAGCAGTTCTTC. This codes for CASSFGQRDEQFF.